Presented here are 15 T cell receptor beta chains from one specimen sequenced in a study of shared clonotypes between healthy human individuals. Using immunoSEQ multiplex PCR, the repertoire was profiled, and TCRdb retains in-frame clones only, with some absent. Altogether millions of clones are present, approximately 95% being singletons, with the ten largest covering about 1.1%. Naive-designated CD8 cells lacked CD45RO, were positively enriched for CCR7, and omitted terminally differentiated effector memory CD45RA+ cells. Material for sequencing was naive CD8+ T cells sorted from blood. The receptors derive from a man between 18 and 35 years old in good health.

The gene calls are TRBV9 and TRBJ2-5; TRBD1 is a possible D gene (5 bases). In germline, CDR1 is SGDLS, CDR2 YYNGEE. This CDR3 has 14 amino acids. V shed 3 bases and J shed 4 bases, with 13 bases lying between them. The CDR3 spells CASSATEFGETQYF. CDR3 DNA sequence: TGTGCCAGCAGCGCGACAGAATTTGGAGAGACCCAGTACTTC.

The chain is built from TRBV7-9 and TRBJ2-5; TRBD1 matches 7 bases. The germline V gene encodes CDR1 SEHNR and CDR2 FQNEAQ (reference sequence). Trimming at V came to 0 bases and at J to 4 bases, leaving 5 bases not matched to a gene. The length of the CDR3 is 15 residues. CDR3 loop: CASSLAQGVIETQYF. CDR3 nucleotides: TGTGCCAGCAGCTTAGCCCAGGGGGTAATAGAGACCCAGTACTTC.

This sequence joins TRBV4-1 and TRBJ1-3, with D possibly TRBD1 on 6 matching bases. Germline V CDR1 and CDR2: MGHRA, YSYEKL. The V end lost 4 bases, the J end lost 4 bases, and 20 bases lay between the germline ends. This CDR3 spans 17 amino acids. The CDR3 reads CASSPVGGSVGGNTIYF. As DNA, the CDR3 is TGCGCCAGCAGCCCTGTGGGGGGCTCGGTAGGCGGAAACACCATATATTTT.

A note on this clone: Other DNA sequences in the sample encode the same CDR3. The chain joins TRBV6-5 to TRBJ2-7, with 10 positions matching TRBD2. V lost 6 bases, J lost 2 bases, and 4 bases stayed unmatched. Per the germline V gene, CDR1 is MNHEY and CDR2 is SVGAGI. There are 14 residues in the CDR3. CDR3 in DNA: TGTGCCAGCAGCTGGACTAGCGGAGCCTACGAGCAGTACTTC. Residues: CASSWTSGAYEQYF.

V is TRBV19 and J is TRBJ2-7; TRBD1 matches at 7 bases. The CDR3 extends over 14 amino acids. Per germline, CDR1 LNHDA and CDR2 SQIVND (reference sequence). V shed 6 bases and J 7 bases; nucleotides not matched to a gene: 12. The CDR3 region is CASSPIQGSGEQYF. The CDR3 nucleotides read TGTGCCAGTAGCCCGATACAGGGGTCCGGGGAGCAGTACTTC.

This clone was recorded once. The CDR3 reads CASSLTGTNQPQHF. In nucleotides, the CDR3 is TGCGCCAGCAGCCTGACAGGGACCAATCAGCCCCAGCATTTT. This chain connects TRBV5-1 to TRBJ1-5; 7 nucleotides match TRBD1. The CDR3 consists of 14 residues. Germline CDR1 reads SGHRS; CDR2 reads YFSETQ. The ends lost 4 bases at V and 3 bases at J; junction bases unmatched: 4.

The table lists this clone with a count of one. This sequence joins TRBV5-1 and TRBJ1-2, with D possibly TRBD1 on 6 matching bases. Germline CDR1 reads SGHRS; CDR2 reads YFSETQ. The CDR3 has 14 amino acids. V lost 0 bases to trimming and J lost 6 bases, with 12 bases between them. The CDR3 DNA reads TGCGCCAGCAGCTTGGGCACAGGGATGGATGGCTACACCTTC. Residues: CASSLGTGMDGYTF.

The V call is TRBV27, the J call TRBJ2-7, with a weak D call TRBD1 (6 bases). V lost 6 bases to trimming and J lost 2 bases, with 20 bases between them. This CDR3 has 16 residues. Per the germline V gene, CDR1 is MNHEY and CDR2 is SMNVEV (reference sequence). The CDR3 DNA reads TGTGCCAGCAGCCCCTCGATGGGACACCGAACCTACGAGCAGTACTTC. The encoded protein is CASSPSMGHRTYEQYF.

The V gene is TRBV2, the J gene TRBJ2-1; D remains unclear. The CDR3 extends over 16 amino acids. Germline values: CDR1 SNHLY, CDR2 FYNNEI. V shed 2 bases and J shed 3 bases, with 14 bases lying between them. The CDR3 loop reads CASSEYDSSLYNEQFF. In DNA, the CDR3 is TGTGCCAGCAGTGAATATGACTCCTCGCTCTACAATGAGCAGTTCTTC. Supplemented by reference TRBV2 and TRBJ2-1, the full variable domain reads EPEVTQTPSHQVTQMGQEVILRCVPISNHLYFYWYRQILGQKVEFLVSFYNNEISEKSEIFDDQFSVERPDGSNFTLKIRSTKLEDSAMYFCASSEYDSSLYNEQFFGPGTRLTVL.

This rearrangement joins TRBV18 to TRBJ1-1, with 7 bases lining up with TRBD1. From germline, CDR1 is KGHSH and CDR2 LQKENI. This CDR3 contains 16 residues. V shed 3 bases, J shed 5 bases, and the junction held 12 bases outside the gene matches. The CDR3 loop is CASSPDDRVDDTEAFF. The CDR3 region has the DNA TGTGCCAGCTCACCGGACGACAGGGTAGATGATACTGAAGCTTTCTTT.

This chain uses TRBV11-2 with TRBJ2-1, with TRBD2 identical over 8 bases. CDR3 length equals 16 residues. V lost 5 bases, J lost 2 bases, and 8 bases stayed unmatched. CDR1 is SGHAT, CDR2 FQNNGV, per germline. The CDR3 nucleotides read TGTGCCAGCAGCGCGTTGAGCGGGAGCCCCTACAATGAGCAGTTCTTC. Protein: CASSALSGSPYNEQFF.

The chain links TRBV27 to TRBJ2-1; 12 bases map to TRBD2. After removal of 0 bases from V and 0 bases from J, the junction contained 9 bases not matched to a gene. The CDR3 contains 20 residues. CDR1 is MNHEY, CDR2 SMNVEV, per germline (reference sequence). CDR3 residues: CASSLSVGASGRDSYNEQFF. As DNA, the CDR3 is TGTGCCAGCAGTTTATCGGTTGGGGCTAGCGGGAGGGACTCCTACAATGAGCAGTTCTTC.

CDR3 protein: CASSQEGLNTEAFF. CDR3 in DNA: TGCGCCAGCAGCCAAGAAGGGCTAAACACTGAAGCTTTCTTT. The chain joins TRBV4-3 to TRBJ1-1; D uncertain. Germline V gives CDR1 LGHNA, CDR2 YSLEER. V was clipped by 0 bases and J by 2 bases, with 7 bases between them. The CDR3 totals 14 residues.

CDR3 DNA: TGTGCCAGCGAACGCGGGGACCCCCCAGCCTACGAGCAGTACTTC. Its translation: CASERGDPPAYEQYF. The chain carries TRBV7-4 and TRBJ2-7; possibly TRBD2 for D (6 bases). The CDR3 is 15 residues long. V was cut by 8 bases and J by 2 bases, with 19 bases left in between. Per the germline V gene, CDR1 is SGHVT and CDR2 is SQSDAQ.

The V and J genes are TRBV27 and TRBJ1-1; 7 positions agree with TRBD1. V trimming: 5 bases; J trimming: 0 bases; junction bases outside the gene matches: 6. Germline V lookup: CDR1 MNHEY, CDR2 SMNVEV (reference sequence). The CDR3 runs 15 residues. The CDR3 sequence is CASSLTGQMNTEAFF. In DNA, the CDR3 is TGTGCCAGCAGTCTGACGGGACAGATGAACACTGAAGCTTTCTTT.